The clone carrying this T cell receptor beta chain occurred a few times. Its antigen is as yet unknown. There are 14 residues in the CDR3. Trimming removed 0 bases at V and 5 bases at J, with 12 bases between. Germline lookup yields CDR1 SGHNT and CDR2 YYREEE (reference sequence). UMIs and a universal primer site were added when TCR cDNA was made by 5'RACE template switching. Each CDR3 protein is one row after TCRdb ran MiXCR on the 5' RACE reads. The table records about 240,000 distinct CDR3 sequences, less than 9% of them present only once. These data are taken from a study of T cells after yellow fever vaccination. At the level of the study: Preparation used SMART-Seq v4 Ultra Low Input for the low-cell-number fractions.

Study-wide points: Bulk-population clonotypes that are abundant could appear as contaminants in FACS-sorted repertoires. Subsequent booster samples again held most clones from primary vaccination (less than 98% CD4, about 86% CD8).

V is TRBV5-4 and J is TRBJ2-7; D is possibly TRBD1 (5 bases). This TCR was recovered from a man younger than 40 who received the YFV17D yellow fever vaccine. The starting material was CD4+ T cells sorted from PBMCs, obtained 15 days after the yellow fever booster vaccination. The CDR3: CASSLAVLRDEQYF. The CDR3, as DNA: TGTGCCAGCAGCTTGGCTGTTCTCAGGGACGAGCAGTACTTC.